This T cell receptor beta chain derives from a study of beta chain features in type 1 diabetes. About the research overall: Patients looked much like healthy donors when it came to age, gender and cell yields. Analysis included 95 million to 140 million sorted cells drawn from all samples.

Every donor had blood drawn once into heparin, around 0.12 L on average. Findings of the study overall: Any HLA-type effect on TCRB rearrangement remained unresolved here.

This clone was seen more than once but under ten times. Its antigen is unknown. Expressed TCRB transcripts were sequenced because the entire RNA isolate underwent reverse transcription. Method: immunoSEQ multiplex PCR; TCRdb's copy keeps in-frame clones and lacks some. The sample has roughly 450,000 clones, approximately 10% seen once; the top ten hold 0.045% to 0.05%. Trimming cost V 1 base and J 7 bases; bases outside gene matches: 4. Germline V gene sequence: CDR1 MGHDK, CDR2 SYGVNS. This CDR3 is 15 amino acids long. This TCR derives from a woman between 18 and 29 years old in good health. This chain joins TRBV25-1 and TRBJ2-1; 10 positions match TRBD2. Material: naive CD4+ T cells from blood. CDR3 sequence: CASSESSGRGNEQFF. DNA of the CDR3: TGTGCCAGCAGTGAATCTAGCGGGAGAGGGAATGAGCAGTTCTTC. Variable domain in full (rest from reference TRBV25-1 and TRBJ2-1): EADIYQTPRYLVIGTGKKITLECSQTMGHDKMYWYQQDPGMELHLIHYSYGVNSTEKGDLSSESTVSRIRTEHFPLTLESARPSHTSQYLCASSESSGRGNEQFFGPGTRLTVL.